A selection of T cell receptor beta chains follows, all from one sample in a study of shared clonotypes between healthy human individuals. Only in-frame clones appear in the TCRdb table, and some are missing; sequencing was by immunoSEQ multiplex PCR. The profile covers about 680,000 clones, with 74% appearing a single time and approximately 1.8% taken by the ten largest. Material: memory CD4+ T cells sorted from blood. Source of these receptors: a woman aged 25 to 45 in good health. CDR3s leave out the opening cysteine and the closing phenylalanine or tryptophan.

v_call,j_call,cdr3_aa
TRBV18,TRBJ2-1,ASSPSGLAGGEQF
TRBV7-8,TRBJ2-3,ASSSILAGGTDTQY
TRBV11-2,TRBJ2-7,ASSLERQGYSYEQY
TRBV6-5,TRBJ2-7,ASSRDGSYEQY
TRBV7-9,TRBJ1-1,ASRVGGPTEAF
TRBV6-5,TRBJ2-1,ATRRWRFRFDEQF
TRBV4-1,TRBJ1-1,ASSQARVTNTEAF
TRBV19,TRBJ1-2,ASSIGDRIYYGYT
TRBV28,TRBJ2-7,ASSQTGVQQY
TRBV29-1,TRBJ2-7,SVDRGGSSYEQY
TRBV6-1,TRBJ1-1,ATKKTGTTEAF
TRBV5-5,TRBJ2-3,ASSPVAGRASTDTQY
TRBV28,TRBJ1-5,ASSLSRGVQPQH
TRBV7-6,TRBJ2-2,ASSLGLAGTGELF
TRBV5-1,TRBJ2-1,ASSLSSGSYNEQF
TRBV5-6,TRBJ2-1,ASSRRVYNEQF
TRBV19,TRBJ2-7,ASSTPGLAPTYEQY
TRBV6-1,TRBJ2-5,ASSGASGREETQY
TRBV30,TRBJ2-2,AWLSASGNTGELF
TRBV10-3,TRBJ2-7,AIRDGSGVSYEQY
TRBV15,TRBJ1-4,ATRIGVLDEKLF
TRBV28,TRBJ1-1,ASSLIGNTEAF
TRBV15,TRBJ2-1,ATSRDSFEQF
TRBV25-1,TRBJ2-3,ASSAPSTDTQY
TRBV29-1,TRBJ2-3,SAQLAATDTQY
TRBV5-1,TRBJ2-3,ASSLEGRAIDTQY
TRBV5-6,TRBJ1-5,ASSLEAYQPQH
TRBV28,TRBJ1-5,ASSFGGQAGQPQH
TRBV28,TRBJ2-7,ASKQGDSYEQY
TRBV19,TRBJ1-5,ASSIDRRNQPQH
TRBV7-8,TRBJ2-7,ASSLTVLYEQY
TRBV9,TRBJ2-1,ASSEILPYNEQF
TRBV6-1,TRBJ2-5,ASSEGWGRKETQY
TRBV11-2,TRBJ2-3,ASSLTAEHSDTQY
TRBV30,TRBJ2-2,AWSVRGYTGELF
TRBV4-1,TRBJ2-3,ASSRPSADTQY
TRBV4-2,TRBJ2-5,ASSQVAGVGETQY